Below, 22 T cell receptor beta chains from the same sample are listed, as sequenced in a study of CD8 T cells in ankylosing spondylitis. TCRdb reprocessed the 5' RACE reads via MiXCR and lists one record per CDR3 protein. Altogether 150,000 to 200,000 distinct CDR3 sequences are present, roughly 11% being singletons, with the ten largest covering under 35%. What was sequenced was blood, either unsorted or a sorted T cell fraction (not recorded which). These TCRs come from a male donor with ankylosing spondylitis or in good health (not recorded which).

As for this clonotype: A much bigger clone sits one base away, suggesting this may be a read error. The chain combines TRBV10-2 with TRBJ1-1; D is undetermined. CDR1 and CDR2 from the germline V gene are WSHSY and SAAADI. The CDR3 sequence is 14 residues long. With 5 bases removed from V and 5 bases from J, the gap between germline ends came to 15 bases. The CDR3 DNA reads TGCGCCAGCAGTCGGGAAGCCCTCGGGACTGAAGCTTTCTTT. This encodes CASSREALGTEAFF.

This clonotype appeared many times. This chain uses TRBV28 with TRBJ2-5; TRBD2 agrees at 8 bases. The CDR3 covers 17 residues. V shed 4 bases and J 1 base; nucleotides not matched to a gene: 11. Germline V CDR1 and CDR2: MDHEN, SYDVKM. The CDR3 bases are TGTGCCAGCAGTTCTCCTCGGATAGCGGGGTTCCAAGAGACCCAGTACTTC. The encoded protein is CASSSPRIAGFQETQYF.

This clonotype was seen repeatedly, ten times or more. The chain carries TRBV5-1 and TRBJ2-3, with 13 bases fitting TRBD2. This CDR3 is 16 amino acids long. The V segment lost 3 bases and the J segment 5 bases; nucleotides outside the gene matches: 6. Looked up from germline, CDR1 is SGHRS and CDR2 is YFSETQ. The DNA for the CDR3 is TGCGCCAGCAGCTCCTCCGGGACTAGCGGGATAGATACGCAGTATTTT. It is translated as CASSSSGTSGIDTQYF.

This clonotype was seen ten or more times. The chain carries TRBV7-8 and TRBJ1-5; D gene unclear. Trimming shortened V by 5 bases and J by 0 bases, and 8 bases separated the two germline ends. Germline CDR1 reads SGHVS; CDR2 reads FQNEAQ. This CDR3 has 14 residues. The CDR3, as DNA: TGTGCCAGCAGCGGACGGATTAGCAATCAGCCCCAGCATTTT. It specifies CASSGRISNQPQHF. Looking up the rest from reference TRBV7-8 and TRBJ1-5 gives the full variable domain: GAGVSQSPRYKVAKRGQDVALRCDPISGHVSLFWYQQALGQGPEFLTYFQNEAQLDKSGLPSDRFFAERPEGSVSTLKIQRTQQEDSAVYLCASSGRISNQPQHFGDGTRLSIL.

This clonotype was found many times. The rearrangement uses TRBV7-2 and TRBJ1-1; D not certain. The V and J ends lost 0 bases and 0 bases respectively, with 8 bases between them. The CDR3 runs 15 residues. Germline V gene lookup returns CDR1 SGHTA and CDR2 FQGNSA. For the CDR3, the DNA is TGTGCCAGCAGCTTAGCGGGCCACGTGAACACTGAAGCTTTCTTT. Protein product: CASSLAGHVNTEAFF.

The chain couples TRBV7-9 to TRBJ2-7, with D possibly matching TRBD1 (6 bases). V was shortened by 5 bases and J by 3 bases, with 20 bases between the two germline ends. CDR1 is SEHNR and CDR2 is FQNEAQ in the germline V gene (reference sequence). This CDR3 region has 16 residues. The DNA of the CDR3 is TGTGCCAGCAGCCACCAGGGCGGACAGAACTACTACGAGCAGTACTTC. This sequence encodes CASSHQGGQNYYEQYF. The entire variable domain, with the rest obtained from reference TRBV7-9 and TRBJ2-7, is as follows: DTGVSQNPRHKITKRGQNVTFRCDPISEHNRLYWYRQTLGQGPEFLTYFQNEAQLEKSRLLSDRFSAERPKGSFSTLEIQRTEQGDSAMYLCASSHQGGQNYYEQYFGPGTRLTVT.

This clonotype has ten or more counts. V usage is TRBV2 and J usage is TRBJ2-1; perhaps TRBD1 as D (6 bases). The V end lost 3 bases, the J end lost 5 bases, and 11 bases lay between the germline ends. CDR3 length equals 14 residues. The germline CDR1 and CDR2 sequences are SNHLY and FYNNEI. The CDR3 reads CASSEWGPDNEQFF. For the CDR3, the DNA is TGTGCCAGCAGTGAGTGGGGGCCTGACAATGAGCAGTTCTTC.

In its sample, this clonotype was seen a few times. This chain uses TRBV5-6 with TRBJ2-1; 12 bases match TRBD2. The CDR3 runs 17 residues. The germline V gene encodes CDR1 SGHDT and CDR2 YYEEEE. V was clipped by 3 bases and J by 2 bases; unmatched bases: 6. The DNA for the CDR3 is TGTGCCAGCAGCTCAGTACTAGCGGGGGGAGCCTACAATGAGCAGTTCTTC. Amino acids: CASSSVLAGGAYNEQFF.

This clonotype has a count of ten or more. V is TRBV27 and J is TRBJ2-1, with D possibly TRBD1 on 5 matching bases. V lost 6 bases to trimming and J lost 4 bases, with 13 bases between them. The CDR3 totals 14 residues. Germline CDR1 reads MNHEY; CDR2 reads SMNVEV (reference sequence). The CDR3 reads CASRSTGPYNEQFF. In DNA form, the CDR3 reads TGTGCCAGCAGAAGTACAGGTCCTTACAATGAGCAGTTCTTC.

This clonotype was recorded at least ten times. Germline is not matched at one junction end, which may reflect a read error. This chain joins TRBV12-3 or TRBV12-4 and TRBJ2-1; D gene unclear. The CDR3 is 9 amino acids. The CDR3 loop is CASSPPSVF. For the CDR3, the DNA is TGTGCCAGCAGTCCCCCTTCCGTCTTC.

This clonotype was recorded at least ten times. CDR3 DNA sequence: TGTGCCAGCAGTTTAGGTTCCATGGGTGGCACTGAAGCTTTCTTT. Its translation: CASSLGSMGGTEAFF. The chain employs TRBV12-3 or TRBV12-4 and TRBJ1-1; D not resolved. The V gene lost 1 base and the J gene lost 4 bases, with 13 bases spanning the gap. This CDR3 comprises 15 residues.

Ten or more counts support this clonotype. This chain connects TRBV20-1 to TRBJ2-5; D may be TRBD1 or TRBD2 (6 bases each). Germline V CDR1 and CDR2: DFQATT, SNEGSKA (reference sequence). Trimming removed 1 base from V and 2 bases from J, with 26 bases in between. The CDR3 runs to 19 residues. The chain's CDR3 is CSARGGSGAPTLPQETQYF. Here the CDR3 DNA reads TGCAGTGCTAGAGGAGGGTCGGGGGCGCCGACTCTTCCTCAAGAGACCCAGTACTTC.

The chain combines TRBV20-1 with TRBJ2-7; maybe TRBD1 (6 bases). The CDR3 has 15 amino acids. Per germline, CDR1 DFQATT and CDR2 SNEGSKA (reference sequence). V was clipped by 6 bases and J by 5 bases, with 23 bases between them. In nucleotides, the CDR3 is TGCAGTGCCACCCCGCCAGGGACAACGCACAACGAGCAGTACTTC. The encoded protein is CSATPPGTTHNEQYF.

This clonotype was detected many times. V and J are TRBV5-1 and TRBJ1-1, with D unresolved. The CDR3 length is 14 residues. The germline CDR1 and CDR2 sequences are SGHRS and YFSETQ. Trimming pared 7 bases from V and 5 bases from J, leaving 18 bases between. CDR3 nucleotide sequence: TGCGCCAGCCGCGTGGCGGGAGGGCGGACTGAAGCTTTCTTT. This codes for CASRVAGGRTEAFF.

This clonotype has a count of ten or more. The V gene is TRBV20-1, the J gene TRBJ1-2, with 10 bases fitting TRBD1. V lost 6 bases to trimming and J lost 7 bases; unmatched junction nucleotides: 11. The CDR3 is made up of 14 amino acids. Germline V CDR1 and CDR2: DFQATT, SNEGSKA (reference sequence). As DNA, the CDR3 is TGCAGTGCGAGGGACAGGGGATTTGCATCTGGCTACACCTTC. This sequence encodes CSARDRGFASGYTF.

This clonotype showed up just a few times. The chain recombines TRBV5-1 with TRBJ2-6; 8 bases map to TRBD1. Germline V gene sequence: CDR1 SGHRS, CDR2 YFSETQ. CDR3 size: 17 residues. After removal of 4 bases from V and 3 bases from J, the junction contained 9 bases not matched to a gene. The CDR3 DNA reads as TGCGCCAGCAGCCAAGGTCGGACAGGGCGTGGGGCCAACGTCCTGACTTTC. Translating it yields CASSQGRTGRGANVLTF.

This clonotype was detected ten times or more. This rearrangement joins TRBV20-1 to TRBJ1-3; no reliable D call. CDR3 length: 17 residues. Germline CDR1 is DFQATT and CDR2 is SNEGSKA (reference sequence). Trimming removed 3 bases at V and 0 bases at J, with 18 bases between. This chain's CDR3 is CSASFGSRRVSGNTIYF. The CDR3 DNA is TGCAGTGCTAGTTTTGGTTCGAGACGAGTCTCTGGAAACACCATATATTTT.

In this sample, this clonotype turned up many times. The genes are TRBV6-1 and TRBJ1-1, with no clear D. This CDR3 contains 16 residues. V gave up 4 bases and J gave up 1 base, with 16 bases separating them. Germline-derived CDR1 and CDR2 are MNHNS and SASEGT. The CDR3 DNA reads TGTGCCAGCAGTGCGGCGGTGGAAAATACGAACACTGAAGCTTTCTTT. As protein: CASSAAVENTNTEAFF.

The chain has TRBV5-1 and TRBJ2-3; D is perhaps TRBD1 (5 bases). Germline lookup yields CDR1 SGHRS and CDR2 YFSETQ. The V end was cut by 4 bases, the J end by 0 bases, with 12 bases between. The CDR3 sequence is 15 residues long. The CDR3 DNA reads as TGCGCCAGCAGCCCGGACACGACTAGCACAGATACGCAGTATTTT. Its translation is CASSPDTTSTDTQYF.

This clonotype was recorded a few times. Written as DNA, the CDR3 is TGTGCCAGCAGTTACCAGATCGGTATTGGGATGGAGACCCAGTACTTC. Protein product: CASSYQIGIGMETQYF. The chain recombines TRBV6-2 or TRBV6-3 with TRBJ2-5; unclear D gene. The germline CDR1 and CDR2 sequences are MNHEY and SVGEGT. V lost 2 bases and J lost 5, with 18 bases in between. This CDR3 spans 16 amino acids.

This clonotype was recorded many times. This chain uses TRBV20-1 with TRBJ2-3; possibly TRBD1 for D (5 bases). The CDR3 is 14 residues long. In germline, CDR1 is DFQATT, CDR2 SNEGSKA (reference sequence). Deletions cut 1 base from V and 4 bases from J, with 12 bases between. CDR3 amino acids: CSARGGWQSDTQYF. The CDR3 region has the DNA TGCAGTGCTAGAGGGGGCTGGCAATCAGATACGCAGTATTTT.

Many counts were recorded for this clonotype. V is TRBV24-1 and J is TRBJ2-1, with 10 bases that match TRBD2. The CDR3 length is 15 residues. Trimming removed 5 bases from V and 4 bases from J; junction bases left unmatched: 4. Germline V CDR1 and CDR2: KGHDR, SFDVKD. CDR3 sequence (DNA): TGTGCCACCAGTGCCAGCGGGAGGGAATACAATGAGCAGTTCTTC. Residues: CATSASGREYNEQFF.